Listed below are T cell receptor beta chains from one sample, sequenced in a study of beta chain features in type 1 diabetes. Sequencing was performed with immunoSEQ multiplex PCR; in TCRdb, only in-frame clones are kept and a portion is missing. The data show about 900,000 clones, about a sixth seen once. Material: naive CD4+ T cells from blood. These receptors originate from a woman under 30 in good health. The CDR3 runs from the conserved cysteine through the conserved F or W. The D gene is left open where the match is weak. Clone size appears in some rows only: once, few, many, or a class for an expanded clone.

CDR3	DNA	size	J	V	D
CASSPDRVAEAFF	TGTGCCAGCTCACCGGACAGGGTTGCTGAAGCTTTCTTT	NA	TRBJ1-1	TRBV18	TRBD1
CASSVSFYGYTF	TGTGCCAGCAGTGTGAGCTTCTATGGCTACACCTTC	NA	TRBJ1-2	TRBV28	NA
CSVKTGVNTGELFF	TGCAGCGTTAAGACAGGAGTCAACACCGGGGAGCTGTTTTTT	few	TRBJ2-2	TRBV29-1	NA
CASTRGWDIQYF	TGTGCCAGCACCAGGGGATGGGACATTCAGTACTTC	NA	TRBJ2-4	TRBV2	NA
CASSAGGQGDEKLFF	TGTGCCAGCAGTGCAGGGGGACAGGGAGACGAAAAACTGTTTTTT	NA	TRBJ1-4	TRBV28	TRBD1
CASSLGQVRDNYEQYF	TGTGCCAGCAGCTTAGGACAGGTTCGGGACAACTACGAGCAGTACTTC	NA	TRBJ2-7	TRBV11-1	NA
CASSDGTVNYGYTF	TGTGCCAGCAGCGATGGCACAGTTAACTATGGCTACACCTTC	NA	TRBJ1-2	TRBV7-9	NA
CASRGQGADEQYF	TGCGCCAGCAGAGGACAGGGGGCGGACGAGCAGTACTTC	NA	TRBJ2-7	TRBV5-1	TRBD1
CASSPFGGNEAFF	TGTGCCAGCAGCCCATTTGGGGGGAATGAAGCTTTCTTT	few	TRBJ1-1	TRBV7-3	NA
CAISVFGEQFF	TGTGCCATCAGCGTGTTCGGTGAGCAGTTCTTC	few	TRBJ2-1	TRBV10-3	NA
CASSPPLAASSDTQYF	TGTGCCAGCAGCCCCCCCCTCGCGGCGAGCTCAGATACGCAGTATTTT	few	TRBJ2-3	TRBV9	NA
CASSLGPDSSYGYTF	TGTGCCAGCAGCTTAGGTCCCGACTCATCCTATGGCTACACCTTC	NA	TRBJ1-2	TRBV7-3	NA
CASSPTGQGYEQYF	TGTGCCAGCTCACCCACGGGACAGGGGTACGAGCAGTACTTC	few	TRBJ2-7	TRBV18	TRBD1
CASSLGAGGNQPQHF	TGTGCCAGCAGTCTGGGTGCAGGTGGCAATCAGCCCCAGCATTTT	NA	TRBJ1-5	TRBV2	NA
CASSLAGSGRFLEQYF	TGTGCCAGCAGCCTAGCGGGTAGCGGGAGGTTTCTCGAGCAGTACTTC	NA	TRBJ2-7	TRBV7-2	TRBD2
CASSLAGLNEQFF	TGTGCCAGCAGCTTAGCGGGACTGAATGAGCAGTTCTTC	NA	TRBJ2-1	TRBV7-2	NA
CASSLVRSNQPQHF	TGTGCCAGCAGTTTGGTCCGATCCAATCAGCCCCAGCATTTT	NA	TRBJ1-5	TRBV28	NA
CASRPWTSGNNEQFF	TGTGCCAGCAGGCCTTGGACTAGCGGGAACAATGAGCAGTTCTTC	NA	TRBJ2-1	TRBV27	TRBD2
CASSLSGGGYTF	TGTGCCAGCAGCTTATCTGGTGGCGGCTACACCTTC	NA	TRBJ1-2	TRBV7-9	NA
CASSLDSGAQTDTQYF	TGTGCCAGCAGCTTAGATTCGGGGGCCCAAACAGATACGCAGTATTTT	NA	TRBJ2-3	TRBV11-3	NA
CSVVRYGELFF	TGCAGCGTTGTTCGGTACGGGGAGCTGTTTTTT	few	TRBJ2-2	TRBV29-1	NA
CASSPGLAGNRPQLSEQFF	TGCGCCAGCAGCCCCGGACTAGCGGGCAATCGTCCCCAGTTAAGTGAGCAGTTCTTC	NA	TRBJ2-1	TRBV5-1	TRBD2
CASSNSGSYEQFF	TGTGCCAGCAGCAATAGCGGGAGCTATGAGCAGTTCTTC	NA	TRBJ2-1	TRBV7-3	TRBD2